The present T cell receptor beta chain was sequenced within a study of blood T cells in healthy people across ages (dated by TCRdb to the mid-2010s). Background for the entire study: Template switching captured roughly one uniquely barcoded TCR beta cDNA molecule per two T cells in model experiments. The study measured age-related changes in TCR beta repertoire diversity using deep sequencing normalized with unique cDNA molecular identifiers. The donors were split into four age groups: young (average around 16 years), middle-aged (roughly 39), aged (over 55) and long-lived (under 90). Using the same blood draw, the study looked at two additional independent replicas of 1 million unique cDNA reads for two donors, one aged 18 to 30 and the other aged 80 or older.

Overall results and qualifications from the work: The long-lived group showed more naive CD4+ T cells, fewer expanded clones and increased TCR diversity than the aged group, suggesting age selection. Since profiling was done on bulk unsorted PBMCs, naive and antigen-experienced compartments could not be conclusively compared. As age increased, observed TCR beta diversity per million T cells dropped in a roughly linear way, and a significant reduction was already evident by age 40. A strong correlation was found between observed TCR beta diversity and the percentage of naive T cells measured by flow cytometry. The CMV infection status of donors was not known, potentially confounding age-related changes in expanded clonotypes. Estimates of total diversity based on one million sequenced T cells were considered lower bounds and underestimates.

To prepare the library, 5' RACE was applied. The reads were generated on an Illumina HiSeq 2500. A second PCR of roughly 6 to 12 cycles was performed with a sample-barcoded 5' primer and a J-beta primer mix. A unique molecular identifier was introduced onto each TCR beta cDNA molecule by a template-switch 5' adaptor carrying 12 random nucleotides. At least 2.5 million CDR3-containing paired-end reads were obtained from each sample. First-strand cDNA was synthesized from all RNA with the Mint cDNA synthesis kit, primed by a TRBC-specific oligonucleotide. After uracil-DNA glycosylase treatment, a first 18-cycle PCR used universal primers M1SS and BC2_uni_R on all cDNA. From the authors' description of their analysis: Normalization of each sample was performed by random selection of 1 million high-quality reads, each carrying a distinct molecular identifier. Reads sharing molecular identifiers were discarded rather than binned into consensus sequences. MiTCR, run with a Q25 quality threshold and the strictest error-elimination algorithm, handled CDR3 identification, clonotype clustering and error correction. A nonparametric unseen species model with Euler transformation was used to estimate lower-bound total TCR beta diversity. In-frame beta chains were kept once TCRdb had trimmed the public reads at Q25 with fastp and called clones with MiXCR. Rows merge per CDR3 protein into single entries with the most common DNA and genes. The authors' filters were not applied to this entry. Recorded for this sample are around 700,000 distinct CDR3 sequences; roughly 25% of them occurred a single time. The ten largest clones represent 8% to 10% of the sample.

The CDR3 holds 14 amino acids from the cysteine to the phenylalanine. The kept DNA is CDR3 alone, 42 bases in frame from the first base. CDR1 and CDR2 are drawn from the germline V gene: SQVTM, ANQGSEA. V is trimmed back by 1 base and J by 3 bases, and the junction contains 2 bases that no gene match accounts for. This clonotype was seen more than once but under ten times. Its antigen is not yet known. Per-base quality was not reported, and no clone a single base away is much larger than it. The roughly 39 donors, aged about 6 to 95 years, were systemically healthy Caucasian individuals from Russia. Each donor gave approximately 9.3 milliliters of peripheral blood, collected into EDTA-treated Vacutainer tubes. Ficoll-Paque density-gradient centrifugation was used to isolate PBMCs, with at least 6.5 million per sample. Total RNA, at least 6 micrograms per sample, was extracted from PBMCs with Trizol reagent. Naive CD45RAhigh/CD27high T cell percentages were measured by flow cytometry on a PBMC aliquot from every donor.

This sample also belongs to another study, concerning T cells of mothers and their children. The second paper further reports: Donors were nine systemically healthy Caucasian individuals: three mothers and their six children. cDNA synthesis used all of the extracted RNA, with approximately 1.4 ug of RNA in each 15 ul reaction. In the second PCR, sample barcodes and 2-4 random nucleotides were introduced via the M1S primer. Over 8 million TCR beta CDR3 reads came from each mother, compared with 3.3 million or so reads from each child. In both related and unrelated pairs, thymic selection shapes the output of TCR recombination in a similar way, with inherited differences having only a minor effect. Normalized repertoire overlap was always found to be slightly, but never significantly, higher in related mother-child pairs than in unrelated mother-child pairs. No persistent microchimeric T cell clones were detected, at a sensitivity of approximately 100 clones per million clonotypes. Deep NGS was used in the study to compare the TCR beta repertoires of mothers and children and to look for features that separate related mother-child pairs from unrelated individuals. The mean age was around 40 +/- 4 years for the mothers and about 12 +/- 4 years for the children. After adapters were ligated using NEBNext reagents, the libraries underwent 100+100 nt paired-end sequencing on an Illumina HiSeq 2000. Mother and child libraries were prepared a month apart and sequenced in separate runs to prevent cross-contamination. For each donor, somewhere between about 450,000 and 2,000,000 distinct TCR beta clonotypes were identified. Naive TCR beta clonotypes were estimated from low-frequency clonotypes matched to each donor's FACS-determined naive share, without sorting.

This sequence was found in a boy aged 5-17 years in good health. The specimen was blood. The V and J genes are TRBV29-1 and TRBJ2-1; 8 central bases correspond to TRBD1. The CDR3 reads as follows: CSVEGTGYYNEQFF. The sequenced DNA is TGCAGCGTTGAAGGGACAGGGTACTACAATGAGCAGTTCTTC.